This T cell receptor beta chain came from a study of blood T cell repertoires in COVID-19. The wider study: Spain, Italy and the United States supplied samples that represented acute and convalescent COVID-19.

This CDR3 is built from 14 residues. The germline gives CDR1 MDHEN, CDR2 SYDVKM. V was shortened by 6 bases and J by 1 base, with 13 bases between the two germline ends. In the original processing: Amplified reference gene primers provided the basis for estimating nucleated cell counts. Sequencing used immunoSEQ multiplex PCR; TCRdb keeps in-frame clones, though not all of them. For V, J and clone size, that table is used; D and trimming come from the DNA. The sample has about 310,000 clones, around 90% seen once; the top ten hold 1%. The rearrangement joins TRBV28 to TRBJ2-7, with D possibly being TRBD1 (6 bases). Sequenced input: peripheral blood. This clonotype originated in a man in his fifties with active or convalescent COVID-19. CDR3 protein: CASSRGARSYEQYF. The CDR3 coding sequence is TGTGCCAGCAGCAGGGGCGCCCGATCCTACGAGCAGTACTTC.